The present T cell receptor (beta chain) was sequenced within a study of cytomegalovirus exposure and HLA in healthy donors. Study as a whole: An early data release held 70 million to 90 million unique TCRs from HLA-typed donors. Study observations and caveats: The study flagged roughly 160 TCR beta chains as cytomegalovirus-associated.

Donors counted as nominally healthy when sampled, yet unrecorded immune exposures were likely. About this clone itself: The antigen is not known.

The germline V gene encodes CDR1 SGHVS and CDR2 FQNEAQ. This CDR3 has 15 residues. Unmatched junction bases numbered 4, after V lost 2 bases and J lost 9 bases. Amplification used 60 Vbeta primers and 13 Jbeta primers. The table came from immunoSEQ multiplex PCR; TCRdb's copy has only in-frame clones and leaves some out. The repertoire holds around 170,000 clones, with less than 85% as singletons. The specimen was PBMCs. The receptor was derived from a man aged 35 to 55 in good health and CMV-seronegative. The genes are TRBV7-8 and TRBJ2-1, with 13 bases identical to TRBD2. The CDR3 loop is CASSLKLAGGGEQFF. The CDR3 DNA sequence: TGTGCCAGCAGCTTAAAACTAGCGGGAGGGGGTGAGCAGTTCTTC.